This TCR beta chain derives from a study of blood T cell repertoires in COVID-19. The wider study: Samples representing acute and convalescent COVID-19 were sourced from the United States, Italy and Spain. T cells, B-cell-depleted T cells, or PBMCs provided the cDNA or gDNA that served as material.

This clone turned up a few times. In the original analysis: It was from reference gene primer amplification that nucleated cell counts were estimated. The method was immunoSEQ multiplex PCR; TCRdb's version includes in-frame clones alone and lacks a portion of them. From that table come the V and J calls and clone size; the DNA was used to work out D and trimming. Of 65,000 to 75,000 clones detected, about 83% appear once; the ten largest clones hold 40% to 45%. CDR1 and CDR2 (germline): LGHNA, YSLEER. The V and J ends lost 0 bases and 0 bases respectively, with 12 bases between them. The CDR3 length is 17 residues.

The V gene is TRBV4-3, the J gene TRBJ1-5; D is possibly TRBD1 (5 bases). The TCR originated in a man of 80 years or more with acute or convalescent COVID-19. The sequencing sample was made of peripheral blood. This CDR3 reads CASSQDLGTTSNQPQHF. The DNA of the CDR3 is TGCGCCAGCAGCCAAGATCTGGGGACTACTAGCAATCAGCCCCAGCATTTT.